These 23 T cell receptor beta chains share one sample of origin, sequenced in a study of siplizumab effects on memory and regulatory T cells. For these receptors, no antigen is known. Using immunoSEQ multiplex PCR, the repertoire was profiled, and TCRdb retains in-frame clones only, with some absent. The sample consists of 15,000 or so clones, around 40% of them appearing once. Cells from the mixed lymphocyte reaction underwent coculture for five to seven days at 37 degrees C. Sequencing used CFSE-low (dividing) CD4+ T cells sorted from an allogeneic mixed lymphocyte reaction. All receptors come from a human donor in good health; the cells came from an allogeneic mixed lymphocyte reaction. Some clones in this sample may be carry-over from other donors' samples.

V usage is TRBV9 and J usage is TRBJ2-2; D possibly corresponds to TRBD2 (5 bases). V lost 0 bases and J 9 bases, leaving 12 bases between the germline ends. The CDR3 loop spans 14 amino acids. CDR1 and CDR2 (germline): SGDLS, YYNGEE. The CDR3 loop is CASSVEGRARELFF. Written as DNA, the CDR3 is TGTGCCAGCAGCGTAGAAGGGAGAGCAAGGGAGCTGTTTTTT.

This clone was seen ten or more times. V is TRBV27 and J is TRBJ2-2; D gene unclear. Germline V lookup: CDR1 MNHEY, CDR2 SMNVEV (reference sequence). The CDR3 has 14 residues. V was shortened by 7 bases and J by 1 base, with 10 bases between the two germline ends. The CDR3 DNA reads TGTGCCAGCAAGGCCGGGTGGAACACCGGGGAGCTGTTTTTT. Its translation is CASKAGWNTGELFF.

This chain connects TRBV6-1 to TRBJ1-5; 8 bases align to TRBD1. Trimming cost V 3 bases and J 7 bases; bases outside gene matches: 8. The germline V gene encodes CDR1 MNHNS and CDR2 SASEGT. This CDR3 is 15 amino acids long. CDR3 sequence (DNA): TGTGCCAGCAGTGATTACGGACAGGGAGACCAGCCCCAGCATTTT. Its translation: CASSDYGQGDQPQHF.

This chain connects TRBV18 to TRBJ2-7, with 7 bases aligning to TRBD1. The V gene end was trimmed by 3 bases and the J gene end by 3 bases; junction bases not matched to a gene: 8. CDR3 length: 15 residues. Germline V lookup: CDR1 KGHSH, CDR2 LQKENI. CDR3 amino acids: CASSPRTGDRYEQYF. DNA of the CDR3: TGTGCCAGCTCACCCCGGACAGGAGACCGCTACGAGCAGTACTTC.

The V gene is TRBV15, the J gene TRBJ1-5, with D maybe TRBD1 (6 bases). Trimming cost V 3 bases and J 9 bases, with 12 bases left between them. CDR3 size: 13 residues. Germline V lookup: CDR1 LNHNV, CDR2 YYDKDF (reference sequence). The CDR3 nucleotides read TGTGCCACCAGCAGCAGGGGAGGATCGCCCCAGCATTTT. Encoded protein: CATSSRGGSPQHF. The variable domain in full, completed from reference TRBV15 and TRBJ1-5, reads DAMVIQNPRYQVTQFGKPVTLSCSQTLNHNVMYWYQQKSSQAPKLLFHYYDKDFNNEADTPDNFQSRRPNTSFCFLDIRSPGLGDTAMYLCATSSRGGSPQHFGDGTRLSIL.

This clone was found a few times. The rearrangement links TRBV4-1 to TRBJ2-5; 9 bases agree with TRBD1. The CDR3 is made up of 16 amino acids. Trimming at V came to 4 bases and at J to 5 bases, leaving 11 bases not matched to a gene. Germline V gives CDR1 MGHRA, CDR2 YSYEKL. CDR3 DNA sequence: TGCGCCAGCAGCCTATCACGGACAGGGGCGAGTGAGACCCAGTACTTC. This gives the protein CASSLSRTGASETQYF.

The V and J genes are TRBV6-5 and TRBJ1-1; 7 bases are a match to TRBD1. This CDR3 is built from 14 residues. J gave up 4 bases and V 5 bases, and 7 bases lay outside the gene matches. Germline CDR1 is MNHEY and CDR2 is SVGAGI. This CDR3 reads CASSNQGEGTEAFF. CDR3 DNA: TGTGCCAGCAGTAACCAGGGGGAGGGCACTGAAGCTTTCTTT.

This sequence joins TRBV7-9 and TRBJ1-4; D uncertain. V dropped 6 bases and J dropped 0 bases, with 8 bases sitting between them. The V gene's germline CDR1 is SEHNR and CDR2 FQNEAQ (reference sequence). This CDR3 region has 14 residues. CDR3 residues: CASSPRATNEKLFF. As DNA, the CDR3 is TGTGCCAGCAGTCCGAGGGCAACTAATGAAAAACTGTTTTTT.

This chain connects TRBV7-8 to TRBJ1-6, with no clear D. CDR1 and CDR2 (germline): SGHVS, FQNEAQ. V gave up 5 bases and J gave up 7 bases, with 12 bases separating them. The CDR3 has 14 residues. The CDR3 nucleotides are TGTGCCAGCAGCGCGGACGGCGGGAATTCACCCCTCCACTTT. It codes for CASSADGGNSPLHF. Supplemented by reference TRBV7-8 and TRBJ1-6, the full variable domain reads GAGVSQSPRYKVAKRGQDVALRCDPISGHVSLFWYQQALGQGPEFLTYFQNEAQLDKSGLPSDRFFAERPEGSVSTLKIQRTQQEDSAVYLCASSADGGNSPLHFGNGTRLTVT.

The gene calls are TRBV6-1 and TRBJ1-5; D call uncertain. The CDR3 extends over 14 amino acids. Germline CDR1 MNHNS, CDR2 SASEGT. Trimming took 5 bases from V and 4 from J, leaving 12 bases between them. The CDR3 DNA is TGTGCCAGCAGTTTGGCCAGGAGTAATCAGCCCCAGCATTTT. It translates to CASSLARSNQPQHF.

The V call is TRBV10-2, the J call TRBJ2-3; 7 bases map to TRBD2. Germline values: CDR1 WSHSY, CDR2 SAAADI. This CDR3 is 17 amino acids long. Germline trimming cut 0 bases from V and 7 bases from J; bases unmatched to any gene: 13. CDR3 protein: CASSESGLEYSRHTQYF. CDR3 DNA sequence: TGCGCCAGCAGTGAGTCAGGACTAGAGTATTCTAGGCATACGCAGTATTTT.

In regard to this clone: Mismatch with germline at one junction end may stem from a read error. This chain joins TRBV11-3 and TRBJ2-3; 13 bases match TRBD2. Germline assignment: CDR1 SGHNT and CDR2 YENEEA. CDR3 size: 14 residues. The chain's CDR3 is CASSLRLAGGSWGF. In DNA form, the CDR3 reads TGTGCCAGCAGCTTAAGACTAGCGGGAGGATCGTGGGGTTTT.

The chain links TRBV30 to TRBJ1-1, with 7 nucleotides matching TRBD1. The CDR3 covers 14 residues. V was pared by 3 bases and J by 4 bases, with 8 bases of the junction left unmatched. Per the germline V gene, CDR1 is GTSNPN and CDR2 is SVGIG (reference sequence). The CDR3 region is CAWSLQGRGTEAFF. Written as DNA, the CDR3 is TGTGCCTGGAGCTTACAGGGGAGGGGCACTGAAGCTTTCTTT. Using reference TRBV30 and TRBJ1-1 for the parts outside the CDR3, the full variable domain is SQTIHQWPATLVQPVGSPLSLECTVEGTSNPNLYWYRQAAGRGLQLLFYSVGIGQISSEVPQNLSASRPQDRQFILSSKKLLLSDSGFYLCAWSLQGRGTEAFFGQGTRLTVV.

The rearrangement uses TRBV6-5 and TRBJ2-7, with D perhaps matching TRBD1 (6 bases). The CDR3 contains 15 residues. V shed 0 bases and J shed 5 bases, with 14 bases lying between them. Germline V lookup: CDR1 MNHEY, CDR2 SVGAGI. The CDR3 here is CASSYSGTSVHEQYF. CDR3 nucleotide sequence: TGTGCCAGCAGTTACTCAGGGACATCGGTTCACGAGCAGTACTTC.

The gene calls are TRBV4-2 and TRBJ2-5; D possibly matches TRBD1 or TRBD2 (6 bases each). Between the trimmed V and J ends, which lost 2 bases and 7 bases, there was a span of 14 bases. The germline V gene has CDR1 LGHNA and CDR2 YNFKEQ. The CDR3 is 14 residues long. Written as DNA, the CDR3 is TGTGCCAGCAGCCAAAAACTCGGGGGCGGGACCCAGTACTTC. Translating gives CASSQKLGGGTQYF.

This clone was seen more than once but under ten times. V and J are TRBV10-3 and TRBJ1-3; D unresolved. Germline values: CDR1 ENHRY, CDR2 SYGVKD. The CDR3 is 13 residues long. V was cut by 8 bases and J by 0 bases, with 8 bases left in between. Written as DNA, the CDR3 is TGTGCCATCGGACCCGTCTCTGGAAACACCATATATTTT. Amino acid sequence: CAIGPVSGNTIYF.

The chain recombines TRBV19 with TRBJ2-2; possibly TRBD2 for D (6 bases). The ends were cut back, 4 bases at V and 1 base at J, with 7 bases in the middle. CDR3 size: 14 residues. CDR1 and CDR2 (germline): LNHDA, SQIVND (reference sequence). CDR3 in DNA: TGTGCCAGTAGTAGGGACTTGAACACCGGGGAGCTGTTTTTT. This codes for CASSRDLNTGELFF. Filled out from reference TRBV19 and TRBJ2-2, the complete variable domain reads DGGITQSPKYLFRKEGQNVTLSCEQNLNHDAMYWYRQDPGQGLRLIYYSQIVNDFQKGDIAEGYSVSREKKESFPLTVTSAQKNPTAFYLCASSRDLNTGELFFGEGSRLTVL.

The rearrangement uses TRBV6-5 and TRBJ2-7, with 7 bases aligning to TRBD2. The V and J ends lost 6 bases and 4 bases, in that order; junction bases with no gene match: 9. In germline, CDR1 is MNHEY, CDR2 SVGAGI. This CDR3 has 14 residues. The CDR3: CASRGGGSMYEQYF. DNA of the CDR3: TGTGCCAGCAGGGGTGGCGGGAGTATGTACGAGCAGTACTTC.

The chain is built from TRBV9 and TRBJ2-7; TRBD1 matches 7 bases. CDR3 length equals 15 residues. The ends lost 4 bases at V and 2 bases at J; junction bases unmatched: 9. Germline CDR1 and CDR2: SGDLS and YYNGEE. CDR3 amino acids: CASSPTTGITYEQYF. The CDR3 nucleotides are TGTGCCAGCAGCCCAACGACAGGGATTACCTACGAGCAGTACTTC.

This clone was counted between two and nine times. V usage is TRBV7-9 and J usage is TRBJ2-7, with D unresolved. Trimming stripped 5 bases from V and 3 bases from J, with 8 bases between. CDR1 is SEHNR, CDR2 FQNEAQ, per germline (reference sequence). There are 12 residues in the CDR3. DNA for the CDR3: TGTGCCAGCAGCCTATTAGGCTACGAGCAGTACTTC. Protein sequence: CASSLLGYEQYF.

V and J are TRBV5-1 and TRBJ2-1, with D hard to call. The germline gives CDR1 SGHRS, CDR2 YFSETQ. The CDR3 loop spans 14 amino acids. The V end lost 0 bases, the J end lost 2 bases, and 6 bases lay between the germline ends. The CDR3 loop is CASSLDLAYNEQFF. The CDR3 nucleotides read TGCGCCAGCAGCTTGGATCTGGCCTACAATGAGCAGTTCTTC.

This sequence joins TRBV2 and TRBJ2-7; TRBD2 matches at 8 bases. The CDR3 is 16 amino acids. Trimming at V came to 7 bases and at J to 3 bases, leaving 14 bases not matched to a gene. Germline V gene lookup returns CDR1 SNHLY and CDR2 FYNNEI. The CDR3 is CASTRTRSSGFYEQYF. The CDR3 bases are TGTGCCAGCACCAGGACTCGGTCTAGCGGGTTCTACGAGCAGTACTTC.

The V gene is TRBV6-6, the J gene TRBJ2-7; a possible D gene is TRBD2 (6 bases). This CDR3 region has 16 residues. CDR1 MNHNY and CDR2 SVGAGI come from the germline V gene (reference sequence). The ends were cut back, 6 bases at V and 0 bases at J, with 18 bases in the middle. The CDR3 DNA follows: TGTGCCAGCAGGGCTCCCACGGTGGGACTCTCCTACGAGCAGTACTTC. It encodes CASRAPTVGLSYEQYF.